The rows below give T cell receptor beta chains drawn from one sample of a study of shared clonotypes between healthy human individuals. The protocol was immunoSEQ multiplex PCR, while the TCRdb copy is restricted to in-frame clones and leaves out a portion. The repertoire holds about 2 million clones, with 85% to 95% as singletons. The sequencing input was naive CD4+ T cells sorted from blood. All receptors derive from a man in his late teens or twenties in good health. The conserved cysteine and the conserved F or W are not part of the CDR3 here.

v_call: TRBV6-1
j_call: TRBJ2-7
cdr3_aa: ASSEATGGPYEQY

v_call: TRBV7-3
j_call: TRBJ2-3
cdr3_aa: ASSSPGLAAYALPTDTQY

v_call: TRBV27
j_call: TRBJ2-1
cdr3_aa: ASSSTAGTGGFGV

v_call: TRBV30
j_call: TRBJ1-5
cdr3_aa: ACRKRGRGDNQPQH

v_call: TRBV4-1
j_call: TRBJ1-3
cdr3_aa: ASSQVSSPRDTIY

v_call: TRBV7-2
j_call: TRBJ2-1
cdr3_aa: ASSPRTLSSYNEQF

v_call: TRBV28
j_call: TRBJ1-1
cdr3_aa: ASSLNRVTEAF

v_call: TRBV4-1
j_call: TRBJ2-7
cdr3_aa: ASSHLAGPPYEQY

v_call: TRBV19
j_call: TRBJ1-2
cdr3_aa: ASSIESGLANYGYT

v_call: TRBV4-3
j_call: TRBJ1-1
cdr3_aa: ASSQDPGRVWGEAF

v_call: TRBV20-1
j_call: TRBJ1-1
cdr3_aa: SARGGSEAF

v_call: TRBV7-9
j_call: TRBJ1-4
cdr3_aa: ASSLARGGVEKLF

v_call: TRBV18
j_call: TRBJ2-2
cdr3_aa: ASSPGLAGIRTGELF

v_call: TRBV5-5
j_call: TRBJ2-1
cdr3_aa: ASSLGSSYNEQF

v_call: TRBV18
j_call: TRBJ1-1
cdr3_aa: ASSPGTGRSEAF

v_call: TRBV28
j_call: TRBJ1-2
cdr3_aa: ASSRAGGGGYT

v_call: TRBV19
j_call: TRBJ2-3
cdr3_aa: ASTQGGVSDTQY